This T cell receptor (beta chain) emerged from a study of blood T cells in healthy people across ages. This CDR3 is 16 amino acids long. Looked up from germline, CDR1 is KGHDR and CDR2 is SFDVKD. Between the trimmed V and J ends, which lost 6 bases and 0 bases, there was a span of 11 bases. A second PCR of about 7 to 12 cycles used a sample-barcoded 5' primer and a J-beta primer mix. A single record per CDR3 protein comes from TCRdb applying MiXCR to the 5' RACE reads. The repertoire consists of about 760,000 distinct CDR3 sequences, with around a quarter occurring once and the leading ten covering roughly 9%. Healthy Caucasian individuals from Russia aged about 6 to 100 were enrolled as donors. The same sample was also used in a study of T cells of mothers and their children. That study reports: A primer called M1S, used in the second PCR, added sample barcodes and 2-4 random nucleotides.

Sequencing was carried out using blood. The TCR was taken from a boy younger than 18 in good health. The chain joins TRBV24-1 to TRBJ2-6; D is perhaps TRBD1 (6 bases). The CDR3 is CATSPGDLSGANVLTF. DNA for the CDR3: TGTGCCACCAGTCCAGGGGACCTCTCTGGGGCCAACGTCCTGACTTTC.